This T cell receptor beta chain came from a study of vaccination and CD4 T cells after COVID-19. Treatment indicated: approximately nine-day PBMC culture with coronavirus spike peptide pools or control peptides (ViraFEST assay). ViraFEST used peptide pools to expand antigen-specific T cells, then sequenced TCRs. Before Alpha, Beta and Delta appeared in the US, convalescents tested positive (March–December 2020). Comment on this clonotype: Antigen: not known.

Oncomine TCR Beta short-read sequencing was applied to DNA from cultured CD4+ T cells. After culture, CD4+ T cells served as the source for genomic DNA extraction. TCRdb used MiXCR to reprocess the PCR reads, holding one entry per CDR3 protein. The sample yields roughly 25,000 distinct CDR3 sequences, less than 70% seen once. From germline, CDR1 is MNHEY and CDR2 SVGEGT. V shed 6 bases and J shed 2 bases, with 11 bases lying between them. The CDR3 is 14 amino acids. This chain links TRBV6-2 or TRBV6-3 with TRBJ1-5; D is undetermined. The clonotype was recovered from a human donor who had recovered from COVID-19. Sequences were obtained from CD4+ T cells from blood, cultured in vitro. Here the CDR3 DNA reads TGTGCCAGCAGAAAGACAATGGGCAATCAGCCCCAGCATTTT. It yields the protein CASRKTMGNQPQHF.